This TCR beta chain was observed in a study of tumor-infiltrating lymphocytes in primary liver carcinoma. Study findings and constraints: Pairs of tumor regions overlapped more than tumor-adjacent and tumor-blood pairs did.

Scientists recovered RNA and DNA together from approximately 20-30 mg of unsorted bulk tissue. All tumor specimens exceeded 80% viable tumor cells. This CDR3 has 14 amino acids. V dropped 4 bases and J dropped 3; count of bases not matched to a gene: 3. In germline, CDR1 is MDHEN, CDR2 SYDVKM. Of note for this clonotype: Its antigen is unidentified.

Production of TCR beta cDNA used approximately 0.45 ug total RNA together with a constant-region primer. Generation of the TCR beta libraries relied on three nested multiplex PCR rounds using slightly modified ARM-PCR. The study ran its first two PCR rounds for roughly 10 cycles each, using TRBV1-TRBV30 forward primers and a C-beta reverse primer. TCRdb reprocessed the multiplex PCR reads with MiXCR, giving one entry per CDR3 protein. The sample records 90,000 to 150,000 distinct CDR3 sequences, about 59% being singletons. Sequences were obtained from liver tumor tissue from sampling region 1. Subset in this sample: tumor region T1, superior pole. V gene TRBV28 combines with J gene TRBJ1-3; 7 bases agree with TRBD1. The origin of this receptor is a woman aged 60-75 years with primary liver carcinoma and hepatitis B virus infection. This CDR3 is CASSSGQVGNTIYF. In nucleotides, the CDR3 is TGTGCCAGCAGTTCTGGACAGGTTGGAAACACCATATATTTT.